This TCR beta chain came from a study of patients and donors after allogeneic stem cell transplantation. This clonotype occurred a few times. Germline-derived CDR1 and CDR2 are SNHLY and FYNNEI. Deletions cut 6 bases from V and 9 bases from J, with 10 bases between. The CDR3 sequence is 11 residues long. TCRdb processed the RT-PCR reads anew with MiXCR; each CDR3 protein has one entry. Of 410,000 or so distinct CDR3 sequences listed, 16% were seen once; the top ten hold roughly 7%. The sequence was collected from a human donor who was either an allogeneic HSCT recipient or a stem cell or donor lymphocyte infusion donor (not recorded which). It is not recorded whose cells these are; they may come from a transplant donor. Sequencing was carried out using blood, either unsorted or a sorted T cell fraction (not recorded which). The rearrangement joins TRBV2 to TRBJ2-3; possible D gene TRBD1, 5 bases. The CDR3 region has the DNA TGTGCCAGCAGGGCCTCAGGGACGCAGTATTTT. Translation gives CASRASGTQYF.